In its sample, the clone carrying this T cell receptor (beta chain) was seen a few times. The data were obtained in a study of tumor-infiltrating lymphocytes in primary liver carcinoma. The study extracted blood RNA from unsorted whole blood and also extracted germline DNA. TCR beta cDNA was reverse-transcribed from roughly 520 ng of total RNA. The reaction used a constant-region primer and ProtoScript II reverse transcriptase. For TCR beta, libraries were produced by three nested multiplex PCR rounds using slightly modified ARM-PCR. Running about 11 cycles apiece, the first two PCR rounds relied on TRBV1-TRBV30 forward primers together with a C-beta reverse primer. In TCRdb, the multiplex PCR reads were re-called with MiXCR into one record per CDR3 protein. The sample has fewer than 400,000 distinct CDR3 sequences, roughly 60% seen once. J gave up 2 bases and V 4 bases, and 7 bases lay outside the gene matches. Germline CDR1 reads MNHNY; CDR2 reads SVGAGI (reference sequence). The CDR3 runs 16 residues.

The clonotype originates from a woman younger than 45 with primary liver carcinoma and hepatitis B virus infection. The chain combines TRBV6-6 with TRBJ2-1; 8 nucleotides match TRBD2. The sequenced material came from peripheral blood. This CDR3 reads CASSLRGLVPYNEQFF. The CDR3 DNA follows: TGTGCCAGCAGTTTAAGGGGACTAGTCCCCTACAATGAGCAGTTCTTC.